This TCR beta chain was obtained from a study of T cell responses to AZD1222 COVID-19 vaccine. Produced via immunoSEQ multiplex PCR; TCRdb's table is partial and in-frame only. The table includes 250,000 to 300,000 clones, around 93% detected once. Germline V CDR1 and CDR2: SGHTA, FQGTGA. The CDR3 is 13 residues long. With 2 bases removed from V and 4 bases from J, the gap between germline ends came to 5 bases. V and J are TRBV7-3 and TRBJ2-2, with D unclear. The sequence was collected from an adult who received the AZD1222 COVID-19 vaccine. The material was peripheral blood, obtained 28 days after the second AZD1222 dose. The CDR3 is CASSLLGTGELFF. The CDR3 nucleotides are TGTGCCAGCAGCTTACTGGGCACCGGGGAGCTGTTTTTT. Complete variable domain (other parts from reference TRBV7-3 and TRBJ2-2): GAGVSQTPSNKVTEKGKYVELRCDPISGHTALYWYRQSLGQGPEFLIYFQGTGAADDSGLPNDRFFAVRPEGSVSTLKIQRTERGDSAVYLCASSLLGTGELFFGEGSRLTVL.